A selection of T cell receptor beta chains follows, all from one sample in a study of OX40 agonist ivuxolimab in advanced cancers. Here immunoSEQ multiplex PCR was the method, and the copy in TCRdb shows in-frame clones only, minus some. Among about 50,000 clones, roughly 91% were seen once, and the ten largest hold about 24%. The starting material was CD4+ or CD8+ T cells sorted from blood, obtained in a trial of the OX40 agonist ivuxolimab. The source of these receptors is an adult with an advanced solid tumor such as melanoma, head and neck, liver or kidney cancer. CDR3s include the opening cysteine and the closing phenylalanine or tryptophan. D genes are given only for firm matches. The size field is filled for only some rows; it gives once, few, many or a size class.

TRBJ2-6	-	TRBV29-1	TRBD1	TGCAGCGTCTTAGACAGGGGGAACTCTGGGGCCAACGTCCTGACTTTC	CSVLDRGNSGANVLTF
TRBJ2-7	-	TRBV28	-	TGTGCCAGCAGTTTAGTACAGGGCTACTACGAGCAGTACTTC	CASSLVQGYYEQYF
TRBJ2-2	-	TRBV21-1	-	TGTGCCAGCAGCTCCCGGGACAGGGTTAACACCGGGGAGCTGTTTTTT	CASSSRDRVNTGELFF
TRBJ2-5	-	TRBV28	-	TGTGCCAGCAGTTTATCCTACCCGGGGGAGACCCAGTACTTC	CASSLSYPGETQYF
TRBJ2-4	-	TRBV7-2	TRBD1	TGTGCCAGCACAGGGACAGGGTCCAAAAACATTCAGTACTTC	CASTGTGSKNIQYF
TRBJ2-1	-	TRBV27	-	TGTGCCAGCAGTTCTCCAAGCGGAGGCCCCTCCTACAATGAGCAGTTCTTC	CASSSPSGGPSYNEQFF
TRBJ2-1	-	TRBV7-6	-	TGTGCCAGCAGCCCGAGTGTGGGGGGCGGCAGTCTGTACAATGAGCAGTTCTTC	CASSPSVGGGSLYNEQFF
TRBJ2-7	-	TRBV5-6	-	TGTGCCAGCACGGCAGAGGCACCCGACGAGCAGTACTTC	CASTAEAPDEQYF
TRBJ1-2	-	TRBV15	-	TGTGCCACCAGCAGGCCAGGGTGGAGTAACTATGGCTACACCTTC	CATSRPGWSNYGYTF
TRBJ1-4	-	TRBV7-6	-	TGTGCCAGCAGCCCTCTATGGGGTAGGGAGGACGGAACTAATGAAAAACTGTTTTTT	CASSPLWGREDGTNEKLFF
TRBJ2-5	-	TRBV13	TRBD1	TGTGCCAGCAGCTCCCGGGACAGTCAAGAGACCCAGTACTTC	CASSSRDSQETQYF
TRBJ1-1	-	TRBV5-8	TRBD1	TGTGCCAGCCGCCCAACAGGGGGAGGTACTGAAGCTTTCTTT	CASRPTGGGTEAFF
TRBJ2-5	-	TRBV5-5	TRBD2	TGTGCCAGCAGCTTATGGACTAGCGGAAGCCAAGAGACCCAGTACTTC	CASSLWTSGSQETQYF
TRBJ1-1	-	TRBV13	-	TGTGCCAGCAGCTCGACAGCTGAAGCTTTCTTT	CASSSTAEAFF
TRBJ2-2	-	TRBV9	-	TGTGCCAGCAGCGTAACCTCCGGGCCCGGGGAGCTGTTTTTT	CASSVTSGPGELFF
TRBJ1-2	few	TRBV7-8	TRBD1	TGTGCCAGCAGCTTAGCAGGGGGCATTGATGGCTACACCTTC	CASSLAGGIDGYTF
TRBJ1-3	-	TRBV7-9	-	TGTGCCAGCCGCTGGATAGGGGTCTCTGGAAACACCATATATTTT	CASRWIGVSGNTIYF
TRBJ1-1	-	TRBV7-2	-	TGTGCCAGCAGCTTAGGGGGCCGAAGAGCTTTCTTT	CASSLGGRRAFF
TRBJ2-2	once	TRBV7-9	-	TGTGCCAGCAGCTCCCCGGGACACTCGAACACCGGGGAGCTGTTTTTT	CASSSPGHSNTGELFF
TRBJ2-1	-	TRBV5-1	TRBD1	TGCGCCAGCAGCCCCAGGGGGCCAAGCTCCTACAATGAGCAGTTCTTC	CASSPRGPSSYNEQFF
TRBJ2-7	-	TRBV9	TRBD1	TGTGCCAGCAGCGTAGGCAACAGGGGAAACGAGCAGTACTTC	CASSVGNRGNEQYF
TRBJ1-1	-	TRBV11-2	-	TGTGCCAGCAGCTCGTACCGGGCGTCGGGGGAGGCTTTCTTT	CASSSYRASGEAFF
TRBJ1-2	few	TRBV25-1	-	TGTGCCATGTTTGGGGGAGGTGGCTACACCTTC	CAMFGGGGYTF
TRBJ1-1	-	TRBV6-6	TRBD1	TGTGCCAGCAGTCGAACAGGGGACACTGAAGCTTTCTTT	CASSRTGDTEAFF
TRBJ2-7	once	TRBV6-5	-	TGTGCCAGCAGTTACCGCAGCCACTTATCCTACGAGCAGTACTTC	CASSYRSHLSYEQYF
TRBJ2-3	-	TRBV28	TRBD2	TGTGCCAGCAGCCCTACGGATGGACTAGCAAGTGGGGAAGATACGCAGTATTTT	CASSPTDGLASGEDTQYF
TRBJ2-5	-	TRBV6-5	-	TGTGCCAGCAGTCCTGCCGGGACAACGGGGGAGACCCAGTACTTC	CASSPAGTTGETQYF
TRBJ2-2	-	TRBV18	-	TGTGCCAGCTCACCAGGGACACGGAACACCGGGGAGCTGTTTTTT	CASSPGTRNTGELFF
TRBJ1-1	once	TRBV10-3	TRBD1	TGTGCCATCAGTGAGTCGGGGACAGGGGGCCACACTGAAGCTTTCTTT	CAISESGTGGHTEAFF
TRBJ2-2	-	TRBV11-3	-	TGTGCCAGCAGTCCTCAGGGAAACTCTGGGGAGCTGTTTTTT	CASSPQGNSGELFF
TRBJ2-1	few	TRBV19	TRBD2	TGTGCCAGCGGGACTAGCGGACGATACAATGAGCAGTTCTTC	CASGTSGRYNEQFF
TRBJ2-7	-	TRBV19	TRBD1	TGTGCCAGTAGTGCGTCCGGGACAGGAATGAACGAGCAGTACTTC	CASSASGTGMNEQYF
TRBJ2-1	-	TRBV5-6	TRBD2	TGTGCCAGCACCCCCGGGACTAGCTATGGTGAGCAGTTCTTC	CASTPGTSYGEQFF
TRBJ1-1	-	TRBV2	TRBD1	TGTGCCAGCACTTTACAGGGGGCCTTGCGCACTGAAGCTTTCTTT	CASTLQGALRTEAFF
TRBJ2-2	-	TRBV9	-	TGTGCCAGCAGCGTAGGGTTAGGCACCGGGGAGCTGTTTTTT	CASSVGLGTGELFF
TRBJ1-1	-	TRBV14	-	TGTGCCAGCAGCCAAGCCAAGGACAGATATTTCTCTGAAGCTTTCTTT	CASSQAKDRYFSEAFF
TRBJ2-1	-	TRBV6-5	TRBD1	TGTGCCAGCAGTGAAGGGGGCTTCTACAATGAGCAGTTCTTC	CASSEGGFYNEQFF
TRBJ2-5	-	TRBV15	-	TGTGCCACCAGCATCGCAGAGGAAGGGGGGCTACAAGAGACCCAGTACTTC	CATSIAEEGGLQETQYF
TRBJ1-2	-	TRBV11-2	-	TGTGCCAGCAGCTCCTTTGGCAACTATGGCTACACCTTC	CASSSFGNYGYTF
TRBJ2-7	-	TRBV13	TRBD1	TGTGCCAGCAGCTTGCGGGACAGGGGCTACGAGCAGTACTTC	CASSLRDRGYEQYF
TRBJ2-1	-	TRBV25-1	-	TGTGCCAGCAGTGACAGGGTACTCCCCTACAATGAGCAGTTCTTC	CASSDRVLPYNEQFF
TRBJ2-6	-	TRBV27	-	TGTGCCAGCAGTTTATTGAATCTCGCTGGGGCCAACGTCCTGACTTTC	CASSLLNLAGANVLTF
TRBJ2-5	-	TRBV27	-	TGTGCCAGCAGTCCACTACAGGGCTACCAAGAGACCCAGTACTTC	CASSPLQGYQETQYF
TRBJ2-7	-	TRBV6-5	-	TGTGCCAGCAGTTACCCCAACGGGGACGGGACCTACGAGCAGTACTTC	CASSYPNGDGTYEQYF
TRBJ2-5	-	TRBV28	-	TGTGCCAGCAGTTTAGCACAGGAGCAGTACTTC	CASSLAQEQYF
TRBJ2-1	once	TRBV6-6	-	TGTGCCAGCAGTTATACAAGAGAGCAGTTCTTC	CASSYTREQFF
TRBJ2-3	-	TRBV28	-	TGTGCCAGCACCCCCGTCGGCAGGGTCACAGATACGCAGTATTTT	CASTPVGRVTDTQYF
TRBJ1-1	-	TRBV5-6	-	TGTGCCAGCAGCCTAGAACAGAATACTGAAGCTTTCTTT	CASSLEQNTEAFF